This T cell receptor beta chain was sequenced in a study of sequential checkpoint blockade in melanoma. As for the study in general: About 88 pretreatment tumor DNA samples were TCRβ immunosequenced. Twenty-two patients had matched tumor biopsies before treatment and at week 13 after nivolumab or ipilimumab alone. Study results and caveats: About 30 times likelier clinical benefit followed increased tumor T-cell fraction and clonality.

This clone showed up just a few times. The target antigen is unknown. V shed 2 bases and J 5 bases; nucleotides not matched to a gene: 7. Germline CDR1 and CDR2: ENHRY and SYGVKD. The CDR3 is 18 residues long. Generated by immunoSEQ multiplex PCR, the TCRdb table keeps only in-frame clones and is missing some. The profile covers approximately 13,000 clones, with roughly a quarter appearing a single time and approximately 16% taken by the ten largest. The treatment is: randomized to nivolumab then ipilimumab (arm A) or the reverse (arm B). DNA-damaging chemotherapy had not been given to any patient beforehand.

The sequence derives from a human donor with melanoma. This chain joins TRBV10-3 and TRBJ2-2, with 14 positions matching TRBD2. Sequences were derived from tumor tissue (inferred from file names), sampled from a patient given nivolumab and ipilimumab in sequence. CDR3 residues: CAISETKTSGRGTGELFF. DNA for the CDR3: TGTGCCATCAGTGAGACAAAGACTAGCGGGAGGGGGACCGGGGAGCTGTTTTTT.